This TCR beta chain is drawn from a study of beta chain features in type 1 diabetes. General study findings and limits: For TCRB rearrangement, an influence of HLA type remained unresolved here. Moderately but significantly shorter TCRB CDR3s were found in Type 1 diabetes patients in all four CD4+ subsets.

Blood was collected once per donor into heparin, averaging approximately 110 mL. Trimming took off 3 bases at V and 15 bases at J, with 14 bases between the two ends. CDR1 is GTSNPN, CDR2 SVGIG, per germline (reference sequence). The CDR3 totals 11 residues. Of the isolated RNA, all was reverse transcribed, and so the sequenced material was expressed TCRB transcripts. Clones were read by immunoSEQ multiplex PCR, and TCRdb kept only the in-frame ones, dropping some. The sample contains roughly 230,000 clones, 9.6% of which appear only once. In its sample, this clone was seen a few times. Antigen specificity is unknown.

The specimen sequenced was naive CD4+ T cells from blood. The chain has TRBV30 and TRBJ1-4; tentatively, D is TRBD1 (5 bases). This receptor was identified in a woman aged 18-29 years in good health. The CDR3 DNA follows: TGTGCCTGGAGCCCCGGACCGGGGGTGTTTTTT. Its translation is CAWSPGPGVFF.